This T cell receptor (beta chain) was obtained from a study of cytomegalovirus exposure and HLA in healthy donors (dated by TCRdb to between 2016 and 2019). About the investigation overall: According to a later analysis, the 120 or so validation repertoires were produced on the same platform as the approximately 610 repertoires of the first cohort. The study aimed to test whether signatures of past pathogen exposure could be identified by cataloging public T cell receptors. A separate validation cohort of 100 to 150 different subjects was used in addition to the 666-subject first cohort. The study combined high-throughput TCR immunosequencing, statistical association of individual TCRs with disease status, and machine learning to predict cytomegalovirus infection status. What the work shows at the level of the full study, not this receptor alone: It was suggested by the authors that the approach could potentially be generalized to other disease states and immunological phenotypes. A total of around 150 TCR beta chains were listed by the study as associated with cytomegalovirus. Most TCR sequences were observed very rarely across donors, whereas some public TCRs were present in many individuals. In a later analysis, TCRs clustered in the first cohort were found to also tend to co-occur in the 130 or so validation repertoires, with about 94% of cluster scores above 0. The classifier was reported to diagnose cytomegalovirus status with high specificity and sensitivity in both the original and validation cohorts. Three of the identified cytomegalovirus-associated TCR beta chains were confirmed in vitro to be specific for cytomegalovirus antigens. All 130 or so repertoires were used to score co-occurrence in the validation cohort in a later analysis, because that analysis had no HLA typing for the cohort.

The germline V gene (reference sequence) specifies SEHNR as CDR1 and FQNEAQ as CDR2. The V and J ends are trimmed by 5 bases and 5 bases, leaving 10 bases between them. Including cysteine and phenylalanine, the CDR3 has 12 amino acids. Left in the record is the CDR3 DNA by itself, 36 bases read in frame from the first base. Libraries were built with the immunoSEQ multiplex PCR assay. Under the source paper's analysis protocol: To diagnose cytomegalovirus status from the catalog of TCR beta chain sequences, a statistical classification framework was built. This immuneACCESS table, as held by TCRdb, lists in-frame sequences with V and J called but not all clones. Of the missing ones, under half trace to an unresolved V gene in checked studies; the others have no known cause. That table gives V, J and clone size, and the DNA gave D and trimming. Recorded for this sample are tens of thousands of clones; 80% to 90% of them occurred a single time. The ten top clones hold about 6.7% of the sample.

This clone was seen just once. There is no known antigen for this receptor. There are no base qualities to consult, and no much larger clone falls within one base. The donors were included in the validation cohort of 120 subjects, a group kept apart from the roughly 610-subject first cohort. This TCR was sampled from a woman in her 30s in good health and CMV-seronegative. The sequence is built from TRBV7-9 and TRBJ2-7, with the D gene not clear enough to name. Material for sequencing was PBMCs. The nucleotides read TGTGCCAGCAGCCCCCCTGAGAACGAGCAGTACTTC. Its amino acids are CASSPPENEQYF.